The 12 T cell receptor beta chains presented below share a single source sample, sequenced in a study of T cells after yellow fever vaccination. MiXCR was run by TCRdb on the 5' RACE reads, yielding one entry per CDR3 protein. The sample holds some 390,000 distinct CDR3 sequences; over 5% are singletons and the top ten take about 15%. The material sequenced was PBMCs, taken 5 days after the yellow fever booster vaccination. The receptors stem from a young man who received the YFV17D yellow fever vaccine.

In its sample, this clonotype was seen many times. V is TRBV7-9 and J is TRBJ1-5, with a tentative D call TRBD1 (5 bases). This CDR3 has 13 amino acids. CDR1 is SEHNR and CDR2 is FQNEAQ in the germline V gene (reference sequence). The V end lost 5 bases, the J end lost 12 bases, and 17 bases lay between the germline ends. The CDR3: CASSNQGTRGQHF. CDR3 coding DNA: TGTGCCAGCAGCAACCAAGGGACGAGAGGCCAGCATTTT.

V gene TRBV30 combines with J gene TRBJ1-2; the D is unclear. Germline V gene lookup returns CDR1 GTSNPN and CDR2 SVGIG (reference sequence). The CDR3 consists of 12 residues. V was pared by 4 bases and J by 4 bases, with 10 bases between. DNA for the CDR3: TGTGCCTGGAACCCAGGTAGCTATGGCTACACCTTC. Protein product: CAWNPGSYGYTF.

This clonotype occurred many times. The V gene is TRBV20-1, the J gene TRBJ2-4, with 7 bases identical to TRBD1. This CDR3 has 11 residues. V gave up 7 bases and J gave up 7 bases; unmatched junction bases: 4. Per the germline V gene, CDR1 is DFQATT and CDR2 is SNEGSKA (reference sequence). CDR3 residues: CSVPRGNIQYF. The CDR3 DNA reads as TGCAGTGTTCCCAGGGGGAACATTCAGTACTTC.

Concerning this clonotype: Just one base apart from a much larger clone, this may be a read error. The gene calls are TRBV12-3 or TRBV12-4 and TRBJ1-2; D is perhaps TRBD1 (6 bases). There are 13 residues in the CDR3. V was clipped by 6 bases and J by 4 bases, with 12 bases between them. CDR3 sequence reads: CASRARGSYGYTF. In nucleotides, the CDR3 is TGTGCCAGCAGGGCAAGGGGGTCCTATGGCTACACCTTC.

This clonotype was detected only a few times. The rearrangement joins TRBV25-1 to TRBJ2-3; D unclear. The germline V and J ends were trimmed by 3 bases and 4 bases, with 8 bases remaining between them. Germline CDR1 and CDR2: MGHDK and SYGVNS. The CDR3 length is 13 residues. The CDR3 bases are TGTGCCAGCAGTGAGCGGTGGGCAGATACGCAGTATTTT. Translated: CASSERWADTQYF.

The chain uses TRBV12-3 or TRBV12-4 and TRBJ2-7, with a weak D call TRBD2 (6 bases). The CDR3 length is 16 residues. V lost 1 base and J 0 bases, leaving 13 bases between the germline ends. The chain's CDR3 is CASSLGWGVRSYEQYF. In DNA, the CDR3 is TGTGCCAGCAGTTTAGGTTGGGGGGTTCGCTCCTACGAGCAGTACTTC.

This clonotype was counted between two and nine times. The chain employs TRBV27 and TRBJ2-7, with a possible D match to TRBD2 (5 bases). Germline V gene sequence: CDR1 MNHEY, CDR2 SMNVEV (reference sequence). V shed 10 bases and J shed 1 base, with 14 bases lying between them. The length of the CDR3 is 13 residues. CDR3 in amino acids: CANLLGSSYEQYF. For the CDR3, the DNA is TGTGCCAACCTTTTGGGGAGTTCCTACGAGCAGTACTTC.

V gene TRBV4-3 combines with J gene TRBJ1-5; TRBD1 might be the D (5 bases). The germline CDR1 and CDR2 sequences are LGHNA and YSLEER. This CDR3 is 18 amino acids long. The V gene lost 4 bases and the J gene lost 2 bases, with 21 bases spanning the gap. The CDR3 coding sequence is TGCGCCAGCAGCCCGAGTTACCTGGGTGTGGGGGGCAATCAGCCCCAGCATTTT. Encoded protein: CASSPSYLGVGGNQPQHF.

The J gene is TRBJ2-7, the V gene TRBV12-3 or TRBV12-4, with D tentatively TRBD1 (6 bases). This CDR3 spans 13 amino acids. Trimming pared 5 bases from V and 3 bases from J, leaving 11 bases between. The CDR3, as DNA: TGTGCCAGCAGTCCGGGACACATCTACGAGCAGTACTTC. It encodes CASSPGHIYEQYF.

The chain couples TRBV28 to TRBJ2-5; the D is unclear. Trimming removed 4 bases at V and 4 bases at J, with 16 bases between. The CDR3 loop spans 15 amino acids. CDR1 MDHEN and CDR2 SYDVKM come from the germline V gene. CDR3 sequence reads: CASSSPGDKLETQYF. The CDR3 bases are TGTGCCAGCAGTTCCCCGGGTGATAAGCTAGAGACCCAGTACTTC.

This clonotype was counted at least ten times. This chain links TRBV13 with TRBJ2-7, with 11 nucleotides matching TRBD2. Per the germline V gene, CDR1 is PRHDT and CDR2 is FYEKMQ (reference sequence). The CDR3 is made up of 15 amino acids. V lost 5 bases, J lost 6 bases, and 9 bases stayed unmatched. CDR3: CASSLGLAATFEQYF. The CDR3 DNA is TGTGCCAGCAGCCTGGGACTAGCGGCCACGTTCGAGCAGTACTTC.

V usage is TRBV3-1 and J usage is TRBJ2-5; 10 positions agree with TRBD2. Germline V gene lookup returns CDR1 LGHDT and CDR2 YNNKEL (reference sequence). CDR3 length equals 18 residues. Trimming removed 4 bases from V and 2 bases from J; junction bases left unmatched: 13. The CDR3 DNA reads as TGTGCCAGCAGCCCAAATTGGACTAGCGGAAAACTTCAAGAGACCCAGTACTTC. This codes for CASSPNWTSGKLQETQYF.